One sample yielded the 23 T cell receptor beta chains listed below, sequenced in a study of tumor-infiltrating lymphocytes in primary liver carcinoma. Investigators took RNA and DNA out together from roughly 18-30 mg of unsorted bulk tissue. Reverse transcription of about 0.5 ug total RNA with a constant-region primer produced TCR beta cDNA. Researchers made the TCR beta libraries by running three nested multiplex PCR rounds with slightly modified ARM-PCR. The study ran its first two PCR rounds for roughly 9 cycles each, using TRBV1-TRBV30 forward primers and a C-beta reverse primer. MiXCR, applied by TCRdb to the multiplex PCR reads, yields one record per CDR3 protein. The sample includes more than 70,000 distinct CDR3 sequences, around 66% of them seen just once. Sequencing was performed on tumor-adjacent normal liver tissue. Receptor source: a man aged 35 to 55 with primary liver carcinoma and hepatitis B virus infection.

On this clonotype itself: At one of its ends the junction is not consistent with the germline gene, which may arise from a read error. The chain combines TRBV6-1 with TRBJ2-1; 7 nucleotides line up with TRBD2. The CDR3 covers 14 residues. Per germline, CDR1 MNHNS and CDR2 SASEGT. The CDR3 bases are TGTGCCAGCAGTGAACCGGGACTAAAGAATGAGCAGGTCTTC. Protein sequence: CASSEPGLKNEQVF.

Concerning this clonotype: Since no conserved phenylalanine or tryptophan closes the CDR3, a read error is the likely cause. This rearrangement joins TRBV6-5 to TRBJ2-3, with D possibly being TRBD1 (6 bases). Germline-derived CDR1 and CDR2 are MNHEY and SVGAGI. The CDR3 covers 12 residues. The CDR3 coding sequence is TGTGCCAGCGGACAGCGCACCGATACGCAGTATATT. Translation gives CASGQRTDTQYI.

Turning to this clonotype: No conserved phenylalanine or tryptophan is present at the end of the CDR3, so a read error is the likely explanation. This chain uses TRBV28 with TRBJ1-2; D call uncertain. The CDR3 consists of 12 residues. CDR1 and CDR2 (germline): MDHEN, SYDVKM. V lost 6 bases and J 8 bases, leaving 13 bases between the germline ends. The CDR3 loop reads CASSYYSGGYTI. CDR3 in DNA: TGTGCCAGCAGCTACTACAGTGGGGGCTACACCATC.

The chain uses TRBV12-3 or TRBV12-4 and TRBJ2-7, with unresolved D. The CDR3 covers 16 residues. V shed 2 bases and J shed 2 bases, with 16 bases lying between them. CDR3 sequence reads: CASSLNSGQIPYEQYF. In DNA, the CDR3 is TGTGCCAGCAGTTTAAATTCTGGGCAGATTCCCTACGAGCAGTACTTC.

This clonotype came up a few times. Being one base from a much bigger clone, this may be a read error. The J gene is TRBJ1-2, the V gene TRBV4-2; D call uncertain. Trimming stripped 0 bases from V and 8 bases from J, with 13 bases between. Germline V lookup: CDR1 LGHNA, CDR2 YNFKEQ. The CDR3 is 14 residues long. CDR3 region: CASSQDRIGWGYTF. The CDR3 DNA reads as TGTGCCAGCAGCCAAGATCGAATAGGCTGGGGCTACACCTTC.

In its sample, this clonotype was seen many times. The V gene is TRBV11-2, the J gene TRBJ2-1; the D is unclear. V gave up 4 bases and J gave up 7 bases, with 17 bases separating them. From germline, CDR1 is SGHAT and CDR2 FQNNGV. The CDR3 spans 15 residues. The CDR3 loop reads CASSWQDYPRNEQFF. The DNA of the CDR3 is TGTGCCAGCAGCTGGCAGGATTACCCTAGGAATGAGCAGTTCTTC.

This clonotype was counted a single time. At one boundary the junction diverges from the germline segment, which might be a read error. This chain uses TRBV6-1 with TRBJ2-7; 7 nucleotides line up with TRBD1. CDR1 MNHNS and CDR2 SASEGT come from the germline V gene. The CDR3 length is 18 residues. The DNA of the CDR3 is TGTGCCAGCAAACCGCCGGGACAGCGAGGTAGGAGAGGCCACGGGCAGCACTTC. This codes for CASKPPGQRGRRGHGQHF.

As concerns this clonotype: At one of its ends the junction is not consistent with the germline gene, which may arise from a read error. The CDR3 reads CANSFQVTGGNNYGYTF. Written as DNA, the CDR3 is TGTGCCAACAGTTTCCAAGTGACAGGAGGCAATAACTATGGCTACACCTTC. The rearrangement links TRBV6-5 to TRBJ1-2; weak D call: TRBD1 (6 bases). Germline V gene sequence: CDR1 MNHEY, CDR2 SVGAGI. The CDR3 has 17 residues.

A note on this clonotype: Sequence at one end of the junction differs from germline and may be a read error. In nucleotides, the CDR3 is TGCGCCACCAGTGAACGCGCAGGCCCTTCCTACAAGCAGTACTTC. It specifies CATSERAGPSYKQYF. The J gene is TRBJ2-7, the V gene TRBV10-2, with no clear D. CDR3 length: 15 amino acids. CDR1 WSHSY and CDR2 SAAADI come from the germline V gene.

As concerns this clonotype: A read error may account for a junction end that differs from germline. The gene calls are TRBV6-5 and TRBJ1-1; D is unresolved. The CDR3 covers 17 residues. Germline loops: CDR1 MNHEY, CDR2 SVGAGI. The CDR3 DNA is TGTGCCAGCAGTTACTCACATTCCAGGATCGCCGACACTGGAGCTTTCTTT. Protein product: CASSYSHSRIADTGAFF.

The chain employs TRBV5-6 and TRBJ2-3; TRBD1 matches 11 bases. Per germline, CDR1 SGHDT and CDR2 YYEEEE. The CDR3 covers 14 residues. V shed 4 bases and J 7 bases; nucleotides not matched to a gene: 5. CDR3 sequence (DNA): TGTGCCAGCAGCGGCGGGACAGGGGGTAATACGCAGTATTTT. Translation gives CASSGGTGGNTQYF.

Turning to this clonotype: No conserved phenylalanine or tryptophan is present at the end of the CDR3, so a read error is the likely explanation. The chain carries TRBV12-3 or TRBV12-4 and TRBJ2-1; 7 nucleotides match TRBD2. The CDR3 runs to 16 residues. J was trimmed by 6 bases and V by 5 bases; bases with no gene match: 13. CDR3 coding DNA: TGTGCCAGCAGTCCGCCGGGACCAGCGGGACTCAATGAGCAGTTCCTC. Amino acids: CASSPPGPAGLNEQFL.

The rearrangement uses TRBV5-4 and TRBJ1-5; perhaps TRBD1 as D (6 bases). Germline-derived CDR1 and CDR2 are SGHNT and YYREEE (reference sequence). Trimming removed 4 bases at V and 6 bases at J, with 14 bases between. This CDR3 spans 14 amino acids. CDR3 sequence reads: CASSMAGGGQPQHF. The DNA of the CDR3 is TGTGCCAGCAGCATGGCCGGAGGGGGTCAGCCCCAGCATTTT.

In regard to this clonotype: The CDR3 ends on some other residue instead of the conserved phenylalanine or tryptophan, so this is likely a read error. The DNA is omitted, as the CDR3 cannot be located on it reliably, and the CDR3 follows TCRdb's listing. The chain combines TRBV13 with TRBJ2-7; no DNA check was done on the table's D call, TRBD1. The CDR3 length is 14 residues, termini included. Looked up from germline, CDR1 is PRHDT and CDR2 is FYEKMQ (reference sequence). The CDR3: CSSSLTGRNWEQYL.

This clonotype was detected only a few times. This could be a read error, since a much larger clone is one nucleotide away. The gene calls are TRBV4-3 and TRBJ2-7; a possible D gene is TRBD1 (6 bases). V dropped 0 bases and J dropped 11 bases, with 20 bases sitting between them. CDR1 and CDR2 (germline): LGHNA, YSLEER. The CDR3 totals 15 residues. Here the CDR3 DNA reads TGCGCCAGCAGCCAAGATACGAGGACAGCAGACGCGGAGTACTTC. Translation gives CASSQDTRTADAEYF.

In regard to this clonotype: A clone one base away is much larger, so this may be a read error. This rearrangement joins TRBV12-3 or TRBV12-4 to TRBJ1-2, with D hard to call. The CDR3 is 14 amino acids. The CDR3, as DNA: TGTACCAGCAGCCCCTCGGGGACTAACTATGGCTACACCTTC. Translation: CTSSPSGTNYGYTF.

On this clonotype itself: A read error is possible here, since a much larger clone lies one base away. The chain carries TRBV10-3 and TRBJ2-1; the D is unclear. Germline assignment: CDR1 ENHRY and CDR2 SYGVKD. CDR3 size: 13 residues. Trimming removed 11 bases from V and 5 bases from J, with 16 bases in between. CDR3 bases: TGTGCCGTTAAAAAACACGACAACAATGAGCAGTTCTTC. Amino acids: CAVKKHDNNEQFF.

On this clonotype itself: A clone one base away is much larger, so this may be a read error. The rearrangement uses TRBV5-6 and TRBJ2-2; D is unclear. CDR1 and CDR2 from the germline V gene are SGHDT and YYEEEE. V shed 9 bases and J shed 6 bases, with 12 bases lying between them. CDR3 length: 12 residues. CDR3 protein: CANSPYSGELFF. CDR3 in DNA: TGTGCCAACAGTCCTTATTCCGGGGAGCTGTTTTTT.

Regarding this clonotype: A read error may account for a junction end that differs from germline. The V and J genes are TRBV5-6 and TRBJ2-5, with 8 bases matching TRBD1. The CDR3 covers 14 residues. Germline-derived CDR1 and CDR2 are SGHDT and YYEEEE. In DNA form, the CDR3 reads TGTGCCAGCAGCACAGGACAGGGTCAAGAGATCCAGTACTTC. Translating it yields CASSTGQGQEIQYF.

There are many counts of this clonotype. The chain carries TRBV29-1 and TRBJ2-7; D remains ambiguous. Germline CDR1 SQVTM, CDR2 ANQGSEA. This CDR3 is 11 amino acids long. Trimming shortened V by 4 bases and J by 1 base, and 5 bases separated the two germline ends. The CDR3 sequence is CSVAASYEQYF. DNA of the CDR3: TGCAGCGTTGCAGCGTCCTACGAGCAGTACTTC.

V usage is TRBV10-3 and J usage is TRBJ2-7; tentative D call: TRBD2 (6 bases). Germline V gene lookup returns CDR1 ENHRY and CDR2 SYGVKD. Trimming removed 10 bases from V and 0 bases from J, with 13 bases in between. The CDR3 spans 13 residues. The CDR3 loop is CATRGGSSYEQYF. For the CDR3, the DNA is TGTGCCACCCGTGGGGGGAGCTCCTACGAGCAGTACTTC.

Comments on this clonotype: Relative to the germline gene, one junction end is altered; a read error may explain this. This CDR3 is CTSSGAGADNEQFF. CDR3 nucleotide sequence: TGTACCAGCAGCGGGGCAGGAGCGGACAATGAACAGTTCTTC. V is TRBV5-6 and J is TRBJ2-1; TRBD2 matches 7 bases. This CDR3 comprises 14 residues. Germline CDR1 SGHDT, CDR2 YYEEEE. Full variable domain (rest looked up from reference TRBV5-6 and TRBJ2-1): DAGVTQSPTHLIKTRGQQVTLRCSPKSGHDTVSWYQQALGQGPQFIFQYYEEEERQRGNFPDRFSGHQFPNYSSELNVNALLLGDSALYLCTSSGAGADNEQFFGPGTRLTVL.

About this clonotype: A single base separates this from a much larger clone, so it may be a read error. The chain links TRBV25-1 to TRBJ1-1; possibly TRBD1 for D (6 bases). With 3 bases removed from V and 4 bases from J, the gap between germline ends came to 15 bases. Germline CDR1 and CDR2: MGHDK and SYGVNS. This CDR3 is built from 15 residues. CDR3: CASSEGRDTVTEAFF. Here the CDR3 DNA reads TGTGCCAGCAGTGAGGGCAGGGACACTGTCACTGAAGCTTTCTTT. Complete variable domain (other parts from reference TRBV25-1 and TRBJ1-1): EADIYQTPRYLVIGTGKKITLECSQTMGHDKMYWYQQDPGMELHLIHYSYGVNSTEKGDLSSESTVSRIRTEHFPLTLESARPSHTSQYLCASSEGRDTVTEAFFGQGTRLTVV.